This T cell receptor (beta chain) was profiled in a study of T-cell reconstitution after alpha-beta-depleted transplantation in children. This clonotype has ten or more counts. Unique molecular identifiers were used in preparing the TCRbeta library. Each CDR3 protein gets one entry after TCRdb re-called the PCR reads with MiXCR. The table records around 600,000 distinct CDR3 sequences, around a sixth of them present only once. This TCR was sampled from a human donor who donated a stem cell graft to a child with acute myeloid leukemia. The specimen comprised PBMCs from the stem cell graft donor, sampled from the stem cell graft.

The CDR3 DNA sequence: TGCAGTGCTAGAGATCTACAGGGGGAATCCTACGAGCAGTACTTC. This encodes CSARDLQGESYEQYF. This chain uses TRBV20-1 with TRBJ2-7; 8 bases line up with TRBD1. CDR3 length equals 15 residues. Germline V gene lookup returns CDR1 DFQATT and CDR2 SNEGSKA (reference sequence). J was trimmed by 1 base and V by 0 bases; bases with no gene match: 5.